This TCR beta chain is from a study of molecular identifiers for immune sequencing clone quantification. Study results and caveats: Shared barcodes on identical TCR molecules could underestimate the sizes of highly expanded clones.

Naive CD8 T cells, phenotype CD8+CD4-CCR7+CD45RA+, were sorted. Preparation methods for the bulk TCR libraries were those previously described, with listed TCR primers. TCRdb used MiXCR to reprocess the PCR reads, holding one entry per CDR3 protein. Of under 600,000 distinct CDR3 sequences in the sample, around 25% were seen once. To note about this clonotype: The antigen is unknown.

The receptor was derived from a human donor in good health. Some libraries in this study had Jurkat cell RNA spiked in. Material: naive CD8+ T cells from blood, with Jurkat cell RNA spiked in. Noted subset: FACS-sorted CD8+CD4-CCR7+CD45RA+ naive T cells.

The CDR3 coding sequence is TGTGCCAGCAGTTTGGCGACAGCGGAAGCTTTCTTT. Its translation: CASSLATAEAFF. This chain connects TRBV28 to TRBJ1-1, with D perhaps matching TRBD1 (5 bases). CDR3 length: 12 amino acids. V was cut by 3 bases and J by 8 bases, with 10 bases left in between. Germline V CDR1 and CDR2: MDHEN, SYDVKM.